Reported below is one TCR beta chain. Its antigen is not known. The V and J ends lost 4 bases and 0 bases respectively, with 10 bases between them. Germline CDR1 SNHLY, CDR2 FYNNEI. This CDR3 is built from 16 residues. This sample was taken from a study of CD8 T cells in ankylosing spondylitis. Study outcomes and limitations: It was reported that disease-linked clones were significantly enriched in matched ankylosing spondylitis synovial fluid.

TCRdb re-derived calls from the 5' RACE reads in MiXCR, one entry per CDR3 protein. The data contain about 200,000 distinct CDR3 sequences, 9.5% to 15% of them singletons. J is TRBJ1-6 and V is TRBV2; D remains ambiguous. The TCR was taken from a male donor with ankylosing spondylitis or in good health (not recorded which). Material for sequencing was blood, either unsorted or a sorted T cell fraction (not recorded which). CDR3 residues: CASSGEPDSYNSPLHF. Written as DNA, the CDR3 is TGTGCCAGCAGTGGGGAGCCGGACTCCTATAATTCACCCCTCCACTTT.